This TCR beta chain is drawn from a study of T-cell memory formation after mild COVID-19. Across the whole study: Most TCR clusters belonged to a single donor.

Note on this clonotype: Its target is not known.

The CDR3 runs 15 residues. The germline V gene has CDR1 SGHRS and CDR2 YFSETQ. Trimming left V 3 bases short and J 3 bases short, with 16 bases between. Sample barcodes and UMIs were carried by the TCR alpha and TCR beta cDNA libraries that 5'RACE generated with constant-segment primers. TCRdb used MiXCR to reprocess the 5' RACE reads, holding one entry per CDR3 protein. The sample carries under 50,000 distinct CDR3 sequences, 27% recorded once. Study observations and caveats: For contracting clones, CD4+ ones sat mainly in CM and EM, CD8+ in EMRA.

The sample comprised PBMCs or a T cell subset sorted from them (not recorded which). This TCR was recovered from a man younger than 35 who had mild COVID-19 (a few samples of this study predate the infection). Cell type and time point are not known. The rearrangement uses TRBV5-1 and TRBJ2-7, with TRBD1 as a possible D gene (6 bases). In DNA form, the CDR3 reads TGCGCCAGCAGCTCGAGAGAAGACAGGAACTACGAGCAGTACTTC. Its translation: CASSSREDRNYEQYF. The whole variable domain, filled in from reference TRBV5-1 and TRBJ2-7, reads KAGVTQTPRYLIKTRGQQVTLSCSPISGHRSVSWYQQTPGQGLQFLFEYFSETQRNKGNFPGRFSGRQFSNSRSEMNVSTLELGDSALYLCASSSREDRNYEQYFGPGTRLTVT.